This T cell receptor (beta chain) was profiled in a study of blood T cell repertoires in COVID-19. Per the authors' pipeline: Reference gene primer amplification gave estimated nucleated cell counts. The table came from immunoSEQ multiplex PCR; TCRdb's copy has only in-frame clones and leaves some out. V and J calls and clone size are those listed in that table; D and trimming were worked out from the DNA. The sample has around 380,000 clones, roughly 77% seen once. With 7 bases clipped from V and 8 bases from J, the junction kept 12 bases outside the gene matches. This CDR3 contains 14 residues. Germline assignment: CDR1 SNHLY and CDR2 FYNNEI.

Sequences were obtained from peripheral blood. The clonotype originates from a human donor with acute or convalescent COVID-19. The donor label of this sample is uncertain. The rearrangement uses TRBV2 and TRBJ2-5, with 8 bases that match TRBD2. CDR3 nucleotide sequence: TGTGCCAGCATGGAGAACGGCGGGGGGAAAACCCAGTACTTC. This sequence encodes CASMENGGGKTQYF.